This is a list of T cell receptor beta chains from one sample in a study of metastatic and nonmetastatic thyroid tumors. TCRdb re-called the PCR reads via MiXCR. The table includes about 52,000 clones, approximately 15% detected once. Sequencing was carried out using blood. These receptors came from a female donor with papillary thyroid cancer or a benign thyroid nodule (not recorded which). Some clones in this sample may be carry-over from other donors' samples. The CDR3 runs from the conserved cysteine through the conserved F or W. Fields, in order: D gene, V gene, J gene, clone size, CDR3 DNA, CDR3 protein. The D gene is left open where the match is weak. Not every row has a clone size; where given, it reads once, few, many or a size class.

d_gene: TRBD1
v_gene: TRBV30
j_gene: TRBJ1-1
abundance: NA
CDR3nt: TGTGCCTGGCTAGGGGGCGCGGGGACTGAAGCTTTCTTT
CDR3aa: CAWLGGAGTEAFF

d_gene: NA
v_gene: TRBV20-1
j_gene: TRBJ2-2
abundance: many
CDR3nt: TGCAGTGCTTTATGGACACACGTTAAGACCGGGGAGCTGTTTTTT
CDR3aa: CSALWTHVKTGELFF

d_gene: TRBD2
v_gene: TRBV28
j_gene: TRBJ2-3
abundance: many
CDR3nt: TGTGCCAGCAGTTCTGCGGGACTAGACGGCACAGATACGCAGTATTTT
CDR3aa: CASSSAGLDGTDTQYF

d_gene: TRBD1
v_gene: TRBV28
j_gene: TRBJ1-1
abundance: NA
CDR3nt: TGTGCCAGCAGTTTAGAGGGACAGGGGTGGGACACTGAAGCTTTCTTT
CDR3aa: CASSLEGQGWDTEAFF

d_gene: TRBD1
v_gene: TRBV11-2
j_gene: TRBJ2-7
abundance: few
CDR3nt: TGTGCCAGCAGGCCAGGGGGGGACAGGGACCCCTACGAGCAGTACTTC
CDR3aa: CASRPGGDRDPYEQYF

d_gene: NA
v_gene: TRBV7-3
j_gene: TRBJ1-1
abundance: many
CDR3nt: TGTGCCAGCAGCTTTAGCGCGTTCGGTGAAGCTTTCTTT
CDR3aa: CASSFSAFGEAFF

d_gene: NA
v_gene: TRBV3-1
j_gene: TRBJ2-5
abundance: many
CDR3nt: TGTGCCAGCAGCCCCCTCGGCAGGGAACAAGAGACCCAGTACTTC
CDR3aa: CASSPLGREQETQYF

d_gene: TRBD2
v_gene: TRBV3-1
j_gene: TRBJ2-5
abundance: many
CDR3nt: TGTGCCAGCAGCTATGCTTTAATGGTCCAGGGAGGGAGGGAGACCCAGTACTTC
CDR3aa: CASSYALMVQGGRETQYF

d_gene: NA
v_gene: TRBV6-1
j_gene: TRBJ1-2
abundance: NA
CDR3nt: TGTGACAGCGGCCCGTCCCTTCAGAACGGCTACACCTTC
CDR3aa: CDSGPSLQNGYTF

d_gene: NA
v_gene: TRBV7-3
j_gene: TRBJ2-1
abundance: many
CDR3nt: TGTGCCAGCAGCCGAGGCCCCATGAATGAGCAGTTCTTC
CDR3aa: CASSRGPMNEQFF

d_gene: NA
v_gene: TRBV30
j_gene: TRBJ1-6
abundance: medium-sized
CDR3nt: TGTGCCTGGAGTGTTACATCACCCCTCCACTTT
CDR3aa: CAWSVTSPLHF

d_gene: NA
v_gene: TRBV28
j_gene: TRBJ1-4
abundance: many
CDR3nt: TGTGCCAGCAGACCCAGACAGAGGAGGGGCGCAACTAATGAAAAACTGTTTTTT
CDR3aa: CASRPRQRRGATNEKLFF

d_gene: TRBD1
v_gene: TRBV20-1
j_gene: TRBJ1-1
abundance: many
CDR3nt: TGCAGTGCTAGGGGGGCAGGGGGCTACTCGGCTGAAGCTTTCTTT
CDR3aa: CSARGAGGYSAEAFF

d_gene: NA
v_gene: TRBV6-1
j_gene: TRBJ1-3
abundance: many
CDR3nt: TGTGCCAGCACCAGACAGCATATGGAGGGAAACACCATATATTTT
CDR3aa: CASTRQHMEGNTIYF

d_gene: TRBD1
v_gene: TRBV14
j_gene: TRBJ1-2
abundance: many
CDR3nt: TGTGCCAGCAGCCAGAGGACAGGGAAGTCTGATCGGGATGGCTACACCTTC
CDR3aa: CASSQRTGKSDRDGYTF

d_gene: NA
v_gene: TRBV20-1
j_gene: TRBJ2-1
abundance: many
CDR3nt: TGCAGTGCTAGTTACGCCCGAAATGAGCAGTTCTTC
CDR3aa: CSASYARNEQFF

d_gene: NA
v_gene: TRBV13
j_gene: TRBJ2-2
abundance: many
CDR3nt: TGTGCCAGCAGCCTTAACACCGGGGAGCTGTTTTTT
CDR3aa: CASSLNTGELFF

d_gene: NA
v_gene: TRBV6-1
j_gene: TRBJ2-7
abundance: NA
CDR3nt: TGTGCCAGCGAGCCCTCTTGGTCCTACGAGCAGTACTTC
CDR3aa: CASEPSWSYEQYF

d_gene: NA
v_gene: TRBV28
j_gene: TRBJ2-7
abundance: few
CDR3nt: TGTGCCAGCAGCCCTCGGTACACCAAGGTGTTCAATGGCTTC
CDR3aa: CASSPRYTKVFNGF

d_gene: NA
v_gene: TRBV6-1
j_gene: TRBJ2-5
abundance: few
CDR3nt: TGTGCCAGCACACCCGGTCTATCTGGTAGAGAGACCCAGTACTTC
CDR3aa: CASTPGLSGRETQYF

d_gene: TRBD2
v_gene: TRBV6-5
j_gene: TRBJ2-1
abundance: NA
CDR3nt: TGTGCCTGCAGTTACGGGACTAGCGGCGATGAGCAGTTCTTC
CDR3aa: CACSYGTSGDEQFF

d_gene: NA
v_gene: TRBV30
j_gene: TRBJ1-5
abundance: many
CDR3nt: TGTGCCTGGAGTGTAAGCTGGGGACGCAATCAGCCCCAGCATTTT
CDR3aa: CAWSVSWGRNQPQHF

d_gene: TRBD1
v_gene: TRBV6-5
j_gene: TRBJ2-1
abundance: NA
CDR3nt: TGTGCCAGCAGTTCTTCCGGGTTGGACAGGCGACACAATGAGCATTTCTTC
CDR3aa: CASSSSGLDRRHNEHFF

d_gene: NA
v_gene: TRBV30
j_gene: TRBJ1-5
abundance: many
CDR3nt: TGTGCCTGGGATGCAGGGCAAGGACAGCCCCAGCATTTT
CDR3aa: CAWDAGQGQPQHF

d_gene: NA
v_gene: TRBV7-2
j_gene: TRBJ2-7
abundance: few
CDR3nt: TGTGCCAGCAGCTTAGATGATATAGCCTACGAGCAGTACTTC
CDR3aa: CASSLDDIAYEQYF

d_gene: NA
v_gene: TRBV20-1
j_gene: TRBJ1-5
abundance: many
CDR3nt: TGCAGTGCTAGTAGGGACATCAATCAGCCCCAGCATTTT
CDR3aa: CSASRDINQPQHF

d_gene: NA
v_gene: TRBV7-9
j_gene: TRBJ1-5
abundance: many
CDR3nt: TGTGCCAGCAGCTTAGAAGGAGGTCCCGCCTCGCCCCAGCATTTT
CDR3aa: CASSLEGGPASPQHF

d_gene: NA
v_gene: TRBV6-1
j_gene: TRBJ2-1
abundance: many
CDR3nt: TGTGCCAGCAAACCCAGCTCCTACAATGAGCAGTTCTTC
CDR3aa: CASKPSSYNEQFF

d_gene: NA
v_gene: TRBV20-1
j_gene: TRBJ1-6
abundance: many
CDR3nt: TGCAGTGCTAGCGACCCCCGGGACACCCTGAAAGATTCACCCCTCCACTTT
CDR3aa: CSASDPRDTLKDSPLHF

d_gene: TRBD2
v_gene: TRBV27
j_gene: TRBJ2-7
abundance: few
CDR3nt: TGTGCCAGCAGCTCTAGGACTAGCGGGCTCTACGAGCAGTACTTC
CDR3aa: CASSSRTSGLYEQYF

d_gene: NA
v_gene: TRBV6-1
j_gene: TRBJ1-1
abundance: many
CDR3nt: TGTGCCAGCAGTTCACCGGGACAACCCCAAACTGAAGCTTTCTTT
CDR3aa: CASSSPGQPQTEAFF

d_gene: TRBD1
v_gene: TRBV20-1
j_gene: TRBJ1-1
abundance: many
CDR3nt: TGCAGTGCTAGACCCTGGACAGGGAAGGGCACTGAAGCTTTCTTT
CDR3aa: CSARPWTGKGTEAFF

d_gene: TRBD1
v_gene: TRBV6-1
j_gene: TRBJ2-2
abundance: NA
CDR3nt: TGTGCCAGCAGTCATTTCGGGACAGGGGGCCCCGGGGAGCTGTTTTTT
CDR3aa: CASSHFGTGGPGELFF

d_gene: NA
v_gene: TRBV7-9
j_gene: TRBJ2-2
abundance: NA
CDR3nt: TGTGCCAGCGCGGACAGTACCACCGGGGAGCTGTTTTTT
CDR3aa: CASADSTTGELFF

d_gene: NA
v_gene: TRBV18
j_gene: TRBJ1-1
abundance: many
CDR3nt: TGTGCCAGCTCTGCATTACGGGGGGATGAAGCTTTCTTT
CDR3aa: CASSALRGDEAFF

d_gene: NA
v_gene: TRBV5-8
j_gene: TRBJ2-5
abundance: many
CDR3nt: TGTGCCAGCAGCTTGGGCCGCGGGGTACAAGAGACCCAGTACTTC
CDR3aa: CASSLGRGVQETQYF

d_gene: NA
v_gene: TRBV28
j_gene: TRBJ2-3
abundance: many
CDR3nt: TGTGCCAGCAGTCGCGGGGACGGTGGTACGCAGTATTTT
CDR3aa: CASSRGDGGTQYF

d_gene: TRBD2
v_gene: TRBV10-3
j_gene: TRBJ2-1
abundance: many
CDR3nt: TGTGCCATCAGAGGACTAGCGGGAGGGGGGGAGCAGTTCTTC
CDR3aa: CAIRGLAGGGEQFF

d_gene: NA
v_gene: TRBV2
j_gene: TRBJ2-7
abundance: few
CDR3nt: TGTGCCAGCGAGGGTCAGCGAAGTTCCTACGAGCAGTACTTC
CDR3aa: CASEGQRSSYEQYF

d_gene: TRBD1
v_gene: TRBV6-1
j_gene: TRBJ1-2
abundance: NA
CDR3nt: TGTGCCAGCAGTGCAATAGGACAGGACTATGGCTACACCTTC
CDR3aa: CASSAIGQDYGYTF

d_gene: NA
v_gene: TRBV11-1
j_gene: TRBJ2-2
abundance: once
CDR3nt: TGTGCCAGCAGCCCTAGGGACCGGAGTACCGGGGAGCTGTTTTTT
CDR3aa: CASSPRDRSTGELFF

d_gene: NA
v_gene: TRBV20-1
j_gene: TRBJ1-5
abundance: many
CDR3nt: TGCAGTGCTAACGCAGGGGAGTTTAGCAATCAGCCCCAGCATTTT
CDR3aa: CSANAGEFSNQPQHF